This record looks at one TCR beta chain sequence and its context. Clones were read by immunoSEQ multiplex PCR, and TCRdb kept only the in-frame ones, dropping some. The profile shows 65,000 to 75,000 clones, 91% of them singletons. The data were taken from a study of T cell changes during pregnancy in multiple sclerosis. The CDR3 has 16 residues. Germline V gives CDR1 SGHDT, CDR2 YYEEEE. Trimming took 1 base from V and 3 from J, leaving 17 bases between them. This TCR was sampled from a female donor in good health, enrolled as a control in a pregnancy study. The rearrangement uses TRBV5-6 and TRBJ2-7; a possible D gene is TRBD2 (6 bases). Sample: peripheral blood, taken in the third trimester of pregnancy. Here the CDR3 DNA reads TGTGCCAGCAGCTTGACAATAGGTGGGGGGAGCTACGAGCAGTACTTC. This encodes CASSLTIGGGSYEQYF.